This T cell receptor beta chain comes out of a study of technical replicates of blood from a handful of donors. Measured with immunoSEQ multiplex PCR; TCRdb has only the in-frame clones, and not every one. Seen here are tens of thousands of clones, 90% observed once, and the top ten hold under 5.5%. The CDR3 is made up of 15 amino acids. The germline V gene encodes CDR1 MNHEY and CDR2 SMNVEV (reference sequence). After removal of 6 bases from V and 10 bases from J, the junction contained 14 bases not matched to a gene. This clone appeared a few times. This rearrangement joins TRBV27 to TRBJ2-1; 8 nucleotides line up with TRBD1. The sample was PBMCs. This receptor was identified in a human donor in good health. Some clones in this sample may be carry-over from other donors' samples. CDR3 sequence reads: CASRSRDRPLQEQFF. The CDR3 nucleotides are TGTGCCAGCAGGAGCCGGGACAGGCCACTCCAAGAGCAGTTCTTC.